The rows below give T cell receptor beta chains drawn from one sample of a study of cytomegalovirus exposure and HLA in healthy donors. The repertoire was sequenced with immunoSEQ multiplex PCR; TCRdb's copy has only in-frame clones and lacks some. This sample has fewer than 85,000 clones, with 94% found just once. The sequenced sample consisted of PBMCs. Source of these receptors: a woman between 18 and 30 years old in good health and CMV-seronegative. Both conserved end residues are part of each CDR3. Each record gives: CDR3 length, D gene, J gene, V gene, CDR3 protein, CDR3 DNA. A D gene is named only where the DNA matches it firmly.

17	TRBD2	TRBJ2-5	TRBV5-4	CASSLERGAGGPETQYF	TGTGCCAGCAGCTTGGAAAGGGGAGCGGGGGGGCCGGAGACCCAGTACTTC
14	TRBD1	TRBJ2-3	TRBV19	CASGENRGDDTQYF	TGTGCCAGTGGGGAGAACAGGGGAGATGATACGCAGTATTTT
10	.	TRBJ1-2	TRBV10-3	CAISDGGYTF	TGTGCCATCAGTGACGGTGGCTACACCTTC
14	TRBD1	TRBJ2-7	TRBV9	CASSARTGTYEQYF	TGTGCCAGCAGCGCCCGGACAGGGACCTACGAGCAGTACTTC
15	.	TRBJ2-2	TRBV7-9	CASSLDRSNTGELFF	TGTGCCAGCAGCTTAGACAGATCGAACACCGGGGAGCTGTTTTTT
16	.	TRBJ1-4	TRBV9	CASSVGSGRGNEKLFF	TGTGCCAGCAGCGTAGGTTCCGGTCGGGGGAATGAAAAACTGTTTTTT
17	.	TRBJ1-1	TRBV19	CASSRTGRGYENTEAFF	TGTGCCAGTAGTAGGACCGGCCGGGGGTATGAGAACACTGAAGCTTTCTTT
15	.	TRBJ2-2	TRBV19	CASSRTLANTGELFF	TGTGCCAGTAGTAGGACATTAGCGAACACCGGGGAGCTGTTTTTT
15	.	TRBJ1-4	TRBV2	CASTNPSRYDEKLFF	TGTGCCAGCACTAATCCCTCCAGGTACGATGAAAAACTGTTTTTT
15	.	TRBJ2-5	TRBV6-1	CASSEATGSQETQYF	TGTGCCAGCAGTGAAGCGACAGGTTCTCAAGAGACCCAGTACTTC
16	.	TRBJ2-5	TRBV5-4	CASSSRQDRGQETQYF	TGTGCCAGCAGCTCTAGACAGGACCGAGGGCAAGAGACCCAGTACTTC
15	TRBD1	TRBJ1-2	TRBV4-1	CASSQRTGSNYGYTF	TGCGCCAGCAGCCAGCGGACAGGATCTAACTATGGCTACACCTTC
15	.	TRBJ1-1	TRBV5-5	CASSLLIDLGTEAFF	TGTGCCAGCAGCTTGCTGATCGATCTCGGCACTGAAGCTTTCTTT
14	.	TRBJ2-3	TRBV27	CASSLARRADTQYF	TGTGCCAGCAGTTTGGCCAGGAGGGCAGATACGCAGTATTTT